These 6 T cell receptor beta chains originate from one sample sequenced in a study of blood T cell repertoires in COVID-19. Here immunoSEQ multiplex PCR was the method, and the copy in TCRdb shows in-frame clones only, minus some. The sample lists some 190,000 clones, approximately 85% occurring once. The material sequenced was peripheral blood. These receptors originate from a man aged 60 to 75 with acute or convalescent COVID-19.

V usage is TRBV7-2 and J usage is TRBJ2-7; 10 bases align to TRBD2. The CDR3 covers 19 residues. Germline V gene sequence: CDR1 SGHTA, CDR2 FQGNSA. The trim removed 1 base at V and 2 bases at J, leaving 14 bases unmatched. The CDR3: CASSLGKLAGIRMAYEQYF. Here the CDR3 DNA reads TGTGCCAGCAGCTTAGGGAAACTAGCGGGGATCCGAATGGCCTACGAGCAGTACTTC.

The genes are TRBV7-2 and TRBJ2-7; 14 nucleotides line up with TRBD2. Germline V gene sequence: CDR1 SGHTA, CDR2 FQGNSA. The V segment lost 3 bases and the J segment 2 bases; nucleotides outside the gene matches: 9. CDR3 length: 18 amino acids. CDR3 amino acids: CASSLSGTSGSAAYEQYF. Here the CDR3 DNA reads TGTGCCAGCAGCTTGTCCGGGACTAGCGGGAGCGCCGCCTACGAGCAGTACTTC.

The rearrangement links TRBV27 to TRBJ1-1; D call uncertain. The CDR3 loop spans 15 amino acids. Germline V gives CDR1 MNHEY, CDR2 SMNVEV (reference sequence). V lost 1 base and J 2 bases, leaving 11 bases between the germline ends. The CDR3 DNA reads TGTGCCAGCAGTTTATATCCCGGAGTTAACACTGAAGCTTTCTTT. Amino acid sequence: CASSLYPGVNTEAFF.

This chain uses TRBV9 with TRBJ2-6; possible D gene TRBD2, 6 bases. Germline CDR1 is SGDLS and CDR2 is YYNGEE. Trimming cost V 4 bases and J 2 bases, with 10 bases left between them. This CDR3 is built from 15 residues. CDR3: CASSPSGAGANVLTF. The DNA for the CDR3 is TGTGCCAGCAGCCCGTCGGGGGCTGGGGCCAACGTCCTGACTTTC.

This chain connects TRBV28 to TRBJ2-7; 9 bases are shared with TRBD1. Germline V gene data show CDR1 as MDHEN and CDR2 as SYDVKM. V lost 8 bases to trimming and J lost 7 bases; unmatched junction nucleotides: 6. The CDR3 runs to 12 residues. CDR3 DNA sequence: TGTGCCAGCGCAAGGGACAGGGTGGAGCAGTACTTC. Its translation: CASARDRVEQYF.

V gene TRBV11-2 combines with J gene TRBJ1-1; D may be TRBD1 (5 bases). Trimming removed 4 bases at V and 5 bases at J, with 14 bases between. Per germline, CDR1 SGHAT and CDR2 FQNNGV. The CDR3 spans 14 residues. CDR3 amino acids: CASSSMAGDTEAFF. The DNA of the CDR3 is TGTGCCAGCAGCTCCATGGCGGGGGATACTGAAGCTTTCTTT.